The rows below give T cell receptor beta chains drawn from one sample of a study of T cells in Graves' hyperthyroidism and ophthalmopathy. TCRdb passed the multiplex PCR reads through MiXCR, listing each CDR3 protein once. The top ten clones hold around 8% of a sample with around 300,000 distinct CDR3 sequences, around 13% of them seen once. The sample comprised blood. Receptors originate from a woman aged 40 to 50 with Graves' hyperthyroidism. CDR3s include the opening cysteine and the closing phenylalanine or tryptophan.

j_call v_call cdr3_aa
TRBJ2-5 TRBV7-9 CASSSDDQARTQYF
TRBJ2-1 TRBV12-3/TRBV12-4 CASAGGDVAYNEQFF
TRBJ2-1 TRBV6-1 CASIRPPGQGLHEQFF
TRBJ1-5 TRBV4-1 CASSQMGGDQPQHF
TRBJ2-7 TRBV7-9 CASRPRQGREIGEQYF
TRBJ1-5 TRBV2 CASSEPKGRGSNQPQHF
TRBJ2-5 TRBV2 CASSESQETQYF
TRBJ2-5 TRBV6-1 CASCPRGGPQETQYF
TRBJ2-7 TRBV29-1 CSVDGISPGVGEQYF
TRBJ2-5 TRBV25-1 CASTPRGVAVQETQYF
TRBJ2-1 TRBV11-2 CASSLASGYNEQFF
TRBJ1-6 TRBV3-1 CATSEGYNSPLHF
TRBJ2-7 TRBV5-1 CASKRDSSSYEQYF
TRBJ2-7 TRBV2 CASSQQYF
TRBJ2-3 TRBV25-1 CASEERRERTDTQYF